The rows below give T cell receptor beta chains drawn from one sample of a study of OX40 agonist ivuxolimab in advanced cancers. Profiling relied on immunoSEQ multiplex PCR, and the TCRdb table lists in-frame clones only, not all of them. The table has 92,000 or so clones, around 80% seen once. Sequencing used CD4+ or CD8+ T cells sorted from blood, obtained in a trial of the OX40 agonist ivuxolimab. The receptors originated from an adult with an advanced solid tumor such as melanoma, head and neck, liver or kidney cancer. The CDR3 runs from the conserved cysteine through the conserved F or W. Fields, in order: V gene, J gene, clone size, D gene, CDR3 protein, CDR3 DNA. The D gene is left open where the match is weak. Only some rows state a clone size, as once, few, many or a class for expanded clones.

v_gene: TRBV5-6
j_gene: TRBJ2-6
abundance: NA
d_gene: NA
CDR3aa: CASSYSGANVLTF
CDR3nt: TGTGCCAGCAGCTACTCTGGGGCCAACGTCCTGACTTTC

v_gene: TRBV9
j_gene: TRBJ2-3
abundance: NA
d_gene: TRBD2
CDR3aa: CASSLRNSGSTDTQYF
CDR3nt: TGTGCCAGCAGCCTCCGGAATAGCGGGAGCACAGATACGCAGTATTTT

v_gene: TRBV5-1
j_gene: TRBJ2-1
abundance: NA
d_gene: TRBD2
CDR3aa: CASSSGTSGGAYNEQFF
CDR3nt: TGCGCCAGCAGCAGCGGGACTAGCGGGGGGGCCTACAATGAGCAGTTCTTC

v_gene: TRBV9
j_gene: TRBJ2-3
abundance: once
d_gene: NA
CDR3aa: CASSVVRTGTDTQYF
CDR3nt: TGTGCCAGCAGCGTAGTAAGGACAGGCACAGATACGCAGTATTTT

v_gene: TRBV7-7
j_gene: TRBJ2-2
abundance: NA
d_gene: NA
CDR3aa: CASSPNRGNTGELFF
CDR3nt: TGTGCCAGCAGCCCCAACCGGGGGAACACCGGGGAGCTGTTTTTT

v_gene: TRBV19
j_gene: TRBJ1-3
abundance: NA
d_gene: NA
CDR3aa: CASSTLNSGNTIYF
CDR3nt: TGTGCCAGTAGTACCCTAAACTCTGGAAACACCATATATTTT

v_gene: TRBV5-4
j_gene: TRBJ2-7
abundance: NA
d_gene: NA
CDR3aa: CASRPRDAHYEQYF
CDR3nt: TGTGCCAGCCGTCCCCGGGACGCCCACTACGAGCAGTACTTC

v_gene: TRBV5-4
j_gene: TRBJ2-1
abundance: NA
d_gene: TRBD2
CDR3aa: CASSPGLAGTDEQFF
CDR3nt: TGTGCCAGCAGCCCGGGACTAGCGGGAACGGATGAGCAGTTCTTC

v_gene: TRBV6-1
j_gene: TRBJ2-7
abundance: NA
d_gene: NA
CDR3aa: CASSDIDRSYEQYF
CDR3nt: TGTGCCAGCAGTGATATAGACAGGTCCTACGAGCAGTACTTC

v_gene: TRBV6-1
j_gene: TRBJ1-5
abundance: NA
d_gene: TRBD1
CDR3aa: CASSLWTGNQPQHF
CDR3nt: TGTGCCAGCAGTCTGTGGACAGGGAATCAGCCCCAGCATTTT

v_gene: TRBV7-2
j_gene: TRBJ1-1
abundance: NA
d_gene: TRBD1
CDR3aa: CASSYTGGLITEAFF
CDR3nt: TGTGCCAGCAGCTACACAGGGGGCTTAATAACTGAAGCTTTCTTT

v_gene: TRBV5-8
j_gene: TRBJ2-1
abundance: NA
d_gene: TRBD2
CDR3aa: CASSTFTSGGHQFF
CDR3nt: TGTGCCAGCAGCACCTTCACTAGCGGGGGGCATCAGTTCTTC

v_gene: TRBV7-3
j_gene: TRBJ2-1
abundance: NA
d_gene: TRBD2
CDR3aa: CASSLKVGLAGRYNEQFF
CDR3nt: TGTGCCAGCAGCTTAAAGGTGGGGCTAGCGGGGCGGTACAATGAGCAGTTCTTC

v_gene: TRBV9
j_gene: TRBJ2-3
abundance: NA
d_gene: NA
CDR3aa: CASSVVQGGTDTQYF
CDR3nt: TGTGCCAGCAGCGTAGTTCAGGGCGGCACAGATACGCAGTATTTT

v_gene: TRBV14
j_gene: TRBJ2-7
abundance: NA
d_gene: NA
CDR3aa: CASSQGGPGQAGRVHEQYF
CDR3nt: TGTGCCAGCAGCCAAGGGGGGCCAGGGCAGGCTGGTCGAGTCCACGAGCAGTACTTC

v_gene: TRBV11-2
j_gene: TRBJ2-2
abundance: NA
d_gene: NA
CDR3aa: CASSLDGRGTGELFF
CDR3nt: TGTGCCAGCAGCTTAGATGGCAGGGGCACCGGGGAGCTGTTTTTT

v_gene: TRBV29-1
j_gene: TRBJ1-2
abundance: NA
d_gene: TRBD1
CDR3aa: CSVARGDYGYTF
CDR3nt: TGCAGCGTTGCCAGGGGGGACTATGGCTACACCTTC

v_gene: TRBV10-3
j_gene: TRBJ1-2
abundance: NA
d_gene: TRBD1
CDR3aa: CAISEETDRVVVNYGYTF
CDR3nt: TGTGCCATCAGTGAGGAAACGGACAGGGTGGTGGTTAACTATGGCTACACCTTC

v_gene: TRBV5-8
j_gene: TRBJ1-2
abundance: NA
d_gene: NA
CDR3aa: CASSLQAFYGYTF
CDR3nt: TGTGCCAGCAGCTTGCAGGCGTTCTATGGCTACACCTTC

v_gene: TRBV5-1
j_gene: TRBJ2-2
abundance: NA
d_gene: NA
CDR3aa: CASSTRQATNTGELFF
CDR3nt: TGCGCCAGCAGCACGCGACAGGCCACGAACACCGGGGAGCTGTTTTTT

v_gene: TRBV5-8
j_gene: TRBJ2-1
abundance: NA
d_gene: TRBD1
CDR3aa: CASSLRTGRDNEQFF
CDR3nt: TGTGCCAGCAGCCTACGGACAGGGCGAGACAATGAGCAGTTCTTC

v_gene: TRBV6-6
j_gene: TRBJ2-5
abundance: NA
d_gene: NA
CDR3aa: CASSSPRHPQETQYF
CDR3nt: TGTGCCAGCAGTTCCCCCCGACACCCGCAAGAGACCCAGTACTTC

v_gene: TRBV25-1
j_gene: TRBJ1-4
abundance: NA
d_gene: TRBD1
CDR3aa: CASSQQGPANEKLFF
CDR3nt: TGTGCCAGCAGTCAACAGGGGCCGGCTAATGAAAAACTGTTTTTT

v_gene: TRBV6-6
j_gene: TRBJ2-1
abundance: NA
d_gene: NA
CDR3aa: CASSRGVVSSYNEQFF
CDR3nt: TGTGCCAGCAGTAGGGGGGTAGTCAGCTCCTACAATGAGCAGTTCTTC

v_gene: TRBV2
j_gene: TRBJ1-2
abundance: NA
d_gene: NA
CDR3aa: CASSPVSYGYTF
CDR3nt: TGTGCCAGCAGTCCAGTTTCCTATGGCTACACCTTC

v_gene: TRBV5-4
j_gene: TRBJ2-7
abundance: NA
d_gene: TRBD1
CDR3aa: CASSHDRGYEQYF
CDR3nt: TGTGCCAGCAGTCACGACAGGGGATACGAGCAGTACTTC

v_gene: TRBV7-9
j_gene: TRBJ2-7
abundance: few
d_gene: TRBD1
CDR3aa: CASSKLTGVEQYF
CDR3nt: TGTGCCAGCAGCAAACTCACAGGGGTCGAGCAGTACTTC

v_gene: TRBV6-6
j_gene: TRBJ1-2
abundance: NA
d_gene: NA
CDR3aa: CASSYDEGVYGYTF
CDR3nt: TGTGCCAGCAGTTACGACGAGGGGGTCTATGGCTACACCTTC

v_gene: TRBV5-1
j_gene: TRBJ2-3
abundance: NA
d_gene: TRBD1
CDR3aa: CASSPTVRQGARTDTQYF
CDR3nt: TGCGCCAGCAGCCCCACCGTAAGACAGGGGGCGCGAACAGATACGCAGTATTTT

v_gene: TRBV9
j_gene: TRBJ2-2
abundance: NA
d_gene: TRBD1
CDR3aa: CASSVGGQGGAGELFF
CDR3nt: TGTGCCAGCAGCGTAGGGGGACAGGGTGGCGCCGGGGAGCTGTTTTTT

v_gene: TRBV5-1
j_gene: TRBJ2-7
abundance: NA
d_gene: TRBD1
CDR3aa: CASSPTGTGVYEQYF
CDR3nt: TGCGCCAGCAGCCCGACCGGGACAGGGGTCTACGAGCAGTACTTC

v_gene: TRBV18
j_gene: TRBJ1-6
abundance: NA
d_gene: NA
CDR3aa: CASSPRTPGDSPLHF
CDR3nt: TGTGCCAGCTCACCACGGACCCCCGGAGATTCACCCCTCCACTTT

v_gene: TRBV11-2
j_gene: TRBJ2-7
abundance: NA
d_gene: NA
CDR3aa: CASSSARYGEQYF
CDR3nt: TGTGCCAGCAGCTCAGCCAGGTACGGGGAGCAGTACTTC

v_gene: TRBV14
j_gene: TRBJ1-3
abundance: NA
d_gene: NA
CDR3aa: CASSQDYGVLSGNTIYF
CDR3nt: TGTGCCAGCAGCCAAGATTACGGGGTCCTCTCTGGAAACACCATATATTTT

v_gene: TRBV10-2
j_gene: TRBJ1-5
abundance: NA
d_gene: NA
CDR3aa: CASSESNRINQPQHF
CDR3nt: TGCGCCAGCAGTGAGTCGAACAGGATCAATCAGCCCCAGCATTTT

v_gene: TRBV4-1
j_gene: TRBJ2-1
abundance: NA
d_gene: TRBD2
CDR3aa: CASSQAGTSLYNEQFF
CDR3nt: TGCGCCAGCAGCCAAGCCGGGACTAGTCTTTACAATGAGCAGTTCTTC

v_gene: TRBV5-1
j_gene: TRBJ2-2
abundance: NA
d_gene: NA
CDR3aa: CASSLRVANTGELFF
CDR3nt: TGCGCCAGCAGCTTGAGGGTGGCGAACACCGGGGAGCTGTTTTTT

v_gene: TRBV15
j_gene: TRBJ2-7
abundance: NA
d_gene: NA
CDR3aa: CATSRDRQGEQYF
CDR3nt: TGTGCCACCAGCAGAGATCGTCAGGGCGAGCAGTACTTC

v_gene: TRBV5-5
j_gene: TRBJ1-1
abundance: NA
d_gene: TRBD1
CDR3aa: CASSSLQGFPEAFF
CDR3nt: TGTGCCAGCAGCTCCTTACAGGGGTTCCCTGAAGCTTTCTTT

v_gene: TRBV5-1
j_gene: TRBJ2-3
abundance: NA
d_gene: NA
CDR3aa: CASSQGRTDTQYF
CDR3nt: TGCGCCAGCAGCCAGGGACGCACAGATACGCAGTATTTT

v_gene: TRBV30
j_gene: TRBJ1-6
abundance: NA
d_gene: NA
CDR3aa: CAWSVRRGKGISYNSPLHF
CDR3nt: TGTGCCTGGAGTGTACGGAGGGGTAAGGGGATCTCCTATAATTCACCCCTCCACTTT

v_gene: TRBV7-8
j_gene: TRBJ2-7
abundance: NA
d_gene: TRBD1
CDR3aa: CASTGDRGRGQYF
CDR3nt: TGTGCCAGCACCGGGGACAGGGGAAGAGGGCAGTACTTC

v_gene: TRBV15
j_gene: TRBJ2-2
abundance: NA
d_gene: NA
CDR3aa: CATSQGIANTGELFF
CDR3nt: TGTGCCACCAGCCAAGGGATAGCGAACACCGGGGAGCTGTTTTTT

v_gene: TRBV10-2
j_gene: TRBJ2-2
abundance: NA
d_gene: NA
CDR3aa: CASSEGQANTGELFF
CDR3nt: TGTGCCAGCAGTGAGGGCCAAGCGAACACCGGGGAGCTGTTTTTT

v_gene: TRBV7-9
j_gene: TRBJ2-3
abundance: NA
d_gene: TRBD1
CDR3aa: CASNGQGGTDTQYF
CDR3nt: TGTGCCAGCAACGGACAGGGTGGCACAGATACGCAGTATTTT

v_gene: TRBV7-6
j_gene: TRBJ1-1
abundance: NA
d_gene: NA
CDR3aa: CASSPGPGLAFF
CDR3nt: TGTGCCAGCAGCCCAGGCCCAGGGCTCGCTTTCTTT

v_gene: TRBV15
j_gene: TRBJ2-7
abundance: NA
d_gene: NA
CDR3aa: CATSNRFTSYEQYF
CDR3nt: TGTGCCACCAGCAACCGATTCACATCCTACGAGCAGTACTTC

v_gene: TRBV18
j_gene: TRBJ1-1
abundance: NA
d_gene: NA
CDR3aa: CASSPQKGGPNTEAFF
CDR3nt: TGTGCCAGCTCACCACAAAAAGGGGGTCCGAACACTGAAGCTTTCTTT

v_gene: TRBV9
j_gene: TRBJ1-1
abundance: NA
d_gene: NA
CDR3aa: CASSVQLYTEAFF
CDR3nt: TGTGCCAGCAGCGTACAGCTTTACACTGAAGCTTTCTTT

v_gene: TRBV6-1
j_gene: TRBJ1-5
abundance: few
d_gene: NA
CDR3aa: CASSELVGQGNQPQHF
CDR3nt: TGTGCCAGCAGTGAATTGGTTGGCCAGGGCAATCAGCCCCAGCATTTT

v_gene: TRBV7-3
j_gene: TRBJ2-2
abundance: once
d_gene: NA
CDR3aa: CASSLTLGTGELFF
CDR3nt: TGTGCCAGCAGCTTAACGTTGGGGACCGGGGAGCTGTTTTTT

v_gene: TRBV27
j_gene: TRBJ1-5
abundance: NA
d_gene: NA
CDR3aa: CASSLLQGLNQPQHF
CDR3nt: TGTGCCAGCAGTTTATTACAGGGCCTAAATCAGCCCCAGCATTTT